Listed below are T cell receptor beta chains from one sample, sequenced in a study of spatial heterogeneity in lung cancer. TCRdb re-derived calls from the 5' RACE reads in MiXCR, one entry per CDR3 protein. This table holds tens of thousands of distinct CDR3 sequences, 5.5% to 7% found once. The source material was PBMCs, sampled at surgery. Every receptor here comes from a male donor with early-stage non-small cell lung cancer. CDR3s include the opening cysteine and the closing phenylalanine or tryptophan. Fields, in order: clone size, V gene, D gene, J gene, CDR3 length, CDR3 DNA, CDR3 protein. D genes are given only for firm matches. A clone size is listed for some rows: how often the clone was seen (once, few, many), or a class if it is expanded.

once,TRBV7-4,-,TRBJ2-6,17,TGTGCCAGCAGCTTATTGGCTATGGGCTCTGGGGCCAACGTCCTGACTTTC,CASSLLAMGSGANVLTF
many,TRBV28,-,TRBJ1-5,16,TGTGCCAGCAGTTTAGAGCGAGGGTTTAGCAATCAGCCCCAGCATTTT,CASSLERGFSNQPQHF
many,TRBV2,-,TRBJ1-4,16,TGTGCCAGCAGTGGGACTTACAGGGAGCTAAATGAAAAACTGTTTTTT,CASSGTYRELNEKLFF
few,TRBV25-1,-,TRBJ1-6,14,TGTGCCAGCAGCCCCAACAGCCTAAATTCACCCCTCCACTTT,CASSPNSLNSPLHF
medium-sized,TRBV2,-,TRBJ1-1,15,TGTGCCAGCAGTCAAAGGAGGACCTCTAACACTGAAGCTTTCTTT,CASSQRRTSNTEAFF
many,TRBV4-2,-,TRBJ2-3,14,TGTGCCAGCAGCCAAATGGCCCTTTCAGATACGCAGTATTTT,CASSQMALSDTQYF
-,TRBV30,TRBD2,TRBJ2-2,14,TGTGCCTGGGAAGGCGGGGGTTCCACCGGGGAGCTGTTTTTT,CAWEGGGSTGELFF
many,TRBV5-1,-,TRBJ1-4,16,TGCGCCAGCAGCTTGGCCCCCCGGGACGGACATGAAAAACTGTTTTTT,CASSLAPRDGHEKLFF
many,TRBV10-3,-,TRBJ2-2,14,TGTGCCATCAGTGAGTCGAACCCGGCCGGGGAGCTGTTTTTT,CAISESNPAGELFF
many,TRBV19,-,TRBJ1-4,11,TGTGCCAGTAGCCCCGGACAGAAACTGTTTTTT,CASSPGQKLFF
many,TRBV3-1,TRBD1,TRBJ1-1,17,TGTGCCAGCAGCCCAGTCCCGGGACAGAACCAAAACACTGAAGCTTTCTTT,CASSPVPGQNQNTEAFF
many,TRBV4-1,TRBD1,TRBJ2-3,17,TGCGCCAGCAGCCAACAACCGGGACAGGGAGGAACAGATACGCAGTATTTT,CASSQQPGQGGTDTQYF
many,TRBV2,-,TRBJ1-2,14,TGTGCCAGCAATACCCTTGGGGGGAACTATGGCTACACCTTC,CASNTLGGNYGYTF